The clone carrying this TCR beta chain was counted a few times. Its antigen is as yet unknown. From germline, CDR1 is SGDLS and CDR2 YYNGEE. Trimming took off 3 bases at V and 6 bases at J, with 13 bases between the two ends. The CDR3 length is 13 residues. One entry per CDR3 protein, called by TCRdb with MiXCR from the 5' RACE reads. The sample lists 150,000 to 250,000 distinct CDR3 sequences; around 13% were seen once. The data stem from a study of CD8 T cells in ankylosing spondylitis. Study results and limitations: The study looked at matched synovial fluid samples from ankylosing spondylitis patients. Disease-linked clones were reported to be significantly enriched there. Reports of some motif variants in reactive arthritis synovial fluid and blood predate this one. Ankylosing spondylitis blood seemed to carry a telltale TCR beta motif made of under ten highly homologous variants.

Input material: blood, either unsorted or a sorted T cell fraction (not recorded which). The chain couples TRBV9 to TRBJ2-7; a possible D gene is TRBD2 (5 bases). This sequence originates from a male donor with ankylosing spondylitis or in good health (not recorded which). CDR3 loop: CASSGAGGGEQYF. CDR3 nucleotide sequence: TGTGCCAGCAGCGGAGCAGGTGGAGGCGAGCAGTACTTC.